The sequence of this T cell receptor beta chain was determined in a study of blood T cell repertoires in COVID-19. Study information: The origin of the acute and convalescent COVID-19 samples was the United States, Italy and Spain. The analysed material was cDNA or gDNA that came from T cells, B-cell-depleted T cells, or PBMCs.

The CDR3 consists of 17 residues. V lost 1 base and J lost 2; bases outside the gene matches: 7. Per germline, CDR1 MDHEN and CDR2 SYDVKM. Original handling: The assay estimated nucleated cells by amplifying reference gene primers. The data were produced by immunoSEQ multiplex PCR, yet TCRdb's version contains in-frame clones alone and is incomplete. For V, J and clone size, that table is used; D and trimming come from the DNA. The sample lists 200,000 to 250,000 clones, around four fifths occurring once. The specimen was peripheral blood. The chain couples TRBV28 to TRBJ1-1; 10 bases align to TRBD1. The TCR was taken from a woman in her seventies with active or convalescent COVID-19. The chain's CDR3 is CASSLSPTGGFNTEAFF. CDR3 DNA sequence: TGTGCCAGCAGTTTATCCCCGACAGGGGGCTTTAACACTGAAGCTTTCTTT. Together with reference TRBV28 and TRBJ1-1, the CDR3 gives the full variable domain: DVKVTQSSRYLVKRTGEKVFLECVQDMDHENMFWYRQDPGLGLRLIYFSYDVKMKEKGDIPEGYSVSREKKERFSLILESASTNQTSMYLCASSLSPTGGFNTEAFFGQGTRLTVV.